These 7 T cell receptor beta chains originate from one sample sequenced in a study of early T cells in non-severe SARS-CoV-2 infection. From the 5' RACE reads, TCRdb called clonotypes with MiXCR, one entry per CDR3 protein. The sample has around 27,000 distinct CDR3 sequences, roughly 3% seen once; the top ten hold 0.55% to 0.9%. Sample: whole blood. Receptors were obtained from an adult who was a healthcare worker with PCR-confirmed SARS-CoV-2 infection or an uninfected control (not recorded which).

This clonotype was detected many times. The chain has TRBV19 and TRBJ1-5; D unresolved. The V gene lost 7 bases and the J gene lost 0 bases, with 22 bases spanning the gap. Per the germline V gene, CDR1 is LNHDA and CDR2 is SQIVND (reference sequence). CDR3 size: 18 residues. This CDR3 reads CASTPLVRRGDSNQPQHF. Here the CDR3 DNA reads TGTGCCAGTACCCCCCTAGTTCGCCGCGGGGATAGCAATCAGCCCCAGCATTTT. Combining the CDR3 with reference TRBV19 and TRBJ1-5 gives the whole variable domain DGGITQSPKYLFRKEGQNVTLSCEQNLNHDAMYWYRQDPGQGLRLIYYSQIVNDFQKGDIAEGYSVSREKKESFPLTVTSAQKNPTAFYLCASTPLVRRGDSNQPQHFGDGTRLSIL.

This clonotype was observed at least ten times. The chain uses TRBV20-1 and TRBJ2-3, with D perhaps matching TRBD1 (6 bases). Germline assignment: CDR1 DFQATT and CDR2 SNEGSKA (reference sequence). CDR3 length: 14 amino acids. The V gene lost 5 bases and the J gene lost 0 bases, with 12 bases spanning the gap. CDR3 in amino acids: CSAPRTASTDTQYF. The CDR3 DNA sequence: TGCAGTGCTCCCCGGACAGCTAGCACAGATACGCAGTATTTT.

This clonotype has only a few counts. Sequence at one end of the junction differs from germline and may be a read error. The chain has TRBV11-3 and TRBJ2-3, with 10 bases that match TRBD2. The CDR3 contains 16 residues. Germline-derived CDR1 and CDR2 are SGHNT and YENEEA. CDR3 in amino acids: CVSSASGGGYTDTQYF. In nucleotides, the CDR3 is TGTGTCAGCAGCGCTAGCGGGGGAGGTTACACAGATACGCAGTATTTT.

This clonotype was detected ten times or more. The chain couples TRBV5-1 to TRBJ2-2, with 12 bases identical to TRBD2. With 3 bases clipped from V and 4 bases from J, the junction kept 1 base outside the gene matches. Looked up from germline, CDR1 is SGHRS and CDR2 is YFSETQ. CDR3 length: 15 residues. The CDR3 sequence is CASSWTSGVTGELFF. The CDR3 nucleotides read TGCGCCAGCAGCTGGACTAGCGGGGTCACCGGGGAGCTGTTTTTT.

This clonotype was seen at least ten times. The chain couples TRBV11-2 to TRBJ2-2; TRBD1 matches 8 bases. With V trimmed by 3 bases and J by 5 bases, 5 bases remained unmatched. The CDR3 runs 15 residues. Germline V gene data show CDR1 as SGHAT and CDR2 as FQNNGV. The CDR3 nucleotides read TGTGCCAGCAGCTTCCAGGACAGGGTAACCGGGGAGCTGTTTTTT. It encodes CASSFQDRVTGELFF.

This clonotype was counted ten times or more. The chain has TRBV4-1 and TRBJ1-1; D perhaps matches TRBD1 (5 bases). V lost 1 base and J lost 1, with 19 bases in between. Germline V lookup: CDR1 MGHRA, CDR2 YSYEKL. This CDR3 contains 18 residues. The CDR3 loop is CASSQVFRGSQQNTEAFF. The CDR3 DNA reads TGCGCCAGCAGCCAAGTATTCCGGGGCAGCCAACAGAACACTGAAGCTTTCTTT.

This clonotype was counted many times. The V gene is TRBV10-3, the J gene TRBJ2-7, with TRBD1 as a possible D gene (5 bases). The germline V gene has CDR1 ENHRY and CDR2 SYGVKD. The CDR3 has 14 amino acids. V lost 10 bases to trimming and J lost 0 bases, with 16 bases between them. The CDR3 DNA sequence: TGTGCCACCGGCAGTCCACAGGACTCCTACGAGCAGTACGTC. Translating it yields CATGSPQDSYEQYV.